This TCR beta chain was identified in a study of control samples from healthy donors and cancer patients (TCRdb year 2020). Points on this clone: Its antigen is currently not known. No much larger clonotype is one base removed from it; base qualities were not supplied.

Its CDR3 holds 14 amino acids, cysteine through phenylalanine. Only the CDR3 portion is preserved as DNA: 42 bases, with reading frame beginning at the first base. Looking up the germline V gene yields CDR1 MGHDK and CDR2 SYGVNS. The germline V end is reduced by 5 bases and the J end by 4 bases; junction bases left unmatched: 1. Receptor libraries were prepared by the immunoSEQ multiplex PCR assay. The table comes from immuneACCESS by way of TCRdb, which keeps in-frame sequences with V and J called. Part of the clones is missing from these tables; in studies checked, under half for an unresolved V gene and the rest for unknown reasons. The sample has 120,000 to 150,000 clones on record, approximately 86% of them singletons. 8.7% of the sample belongs to the ten largest clones.

The sequencing sample was made of blood. In this chain, TRBV25-1 is recombined with TRBJ2-3; 12 central nucleotides agree with TRBD2. This TCR came from a woman in her thirties in good health. CDR3 sequence: CASSLAGGSDTQYF. The nucleotide sequence is TGTGCCAGCAGTCTAGCGGGAGGGTCAGATACGCAGTATTTT.